A selection of T cell receptor beta chains follows, all from one sample in a study of T cell responses to AZD1222 COVID-19 vaccine. Measured with immunoSEQ multiplex PCR; TCRdb has only the in-frame clones, and not every one. The sample has about 120,000 clones, under 95% seen once. Sequences were derived from peripheral blood, sampled on day 0 of AZD1222 vaccination. These receptors were taken from an adult in good health. Both conserved end residues are part of each CDR3. D genes are given only for firm matches. Where a row states a size, it is once, few, many or the class of an expanded clone; other rows omit it.

J gene: TRBJ1-6; D gene: NA; clone size: NA; V gene: TRBV19; CDR3 DNA: TGTGCCAGTAGTCCGGGAGAGGTTTTAAGTTCACCCCTCCACTTT; CDR3 protein: CASSPGEVLSSPLHF
J gene: TRBJ2-7; D gene: TRBD1; clone size: once; V gene: TRBV3-1/TRBV3-2; CDR3 DNA: TGTGCCAGCAGCCAGACAGGGGCCGAGCAGTACTTC; CDR3 protein: CASSQTGAEQYF
J gene: TRBJ1-2; D gene: NA; clone size: NA; V gene: TRBV27; CDR3 DNA: TGTGCCAGCAGTTTTGAGGGGACCTATGGCTACACCTTC; CDR3 protein: CASSFEGTYGYTF
J gene: TRBJ2-5; D gene: NA; clone size: NA; V gene: TRBV14; CDR3 DNA: TGTGCCAGCAGCCAAGATAGGAGCTTGACTCGAGCAAAGGAAGAGACCCAGTACTTC; CDR3 protein: CASSQDRSLTRAKEETQYF
J gene: TRBJ1-2; D gene: TRBD1; clone size: few; V gene: TRBV28; CDR3 DNA: TGTGCCAGCAGTTCAACGCTACAGGGGCACTATGGCTACACCTTC; CDR3 protein: CASSSTLQGHYGYTF
J gene: TRBJ1-5; D gene: NA; clone size: NA; V gene: TRBV5-1; CDR3 DNA: TGCGCCAGCAGCTTGGACGGAACAGGGTGGCAGCCCCAGCATTTT; CDR3 protein: CASSLDGTGWQPQHF
J gene: TRBJ1-2; D gene: TRBD1; clone size: NA; V gene: TRBV27; CDR3 DNA: TGTGCCAGCTTCTCGGGACAGGGGAATGGCTACACCTTC; CDR3 protein: CASFSGQGNGYTF
J gene: TRBJ2-5; D gene: TRBD2; clone size: once; V gene: TRBV2; CDR3 DNA: TGTGCCAGCAGTGATGTAAAACTAGCGGGCGACCAAGAGACCCAGTACTTC; CDR3 protein: CASSDVKLAGDQETQYF
J gene: TRBJ2-1; D gene: NA; clone size: NA; V gene: TRBV4-1; CDR3 DNA: TGCGCCAGCAGCCAAGATTTGTGGGGGGCAAACGGACAAAATGATCAGTTCTTC; CDR3 protein: CASSQDLWGANGQNDQFF
J gene: TRBJ1-1; D gene: NA; clone size: NA; V gene: TRBV5-5; CDR3 DNA: TGTGCCAGCAGCCTTCCCAGGGGCAGGACGAACACTGAAGCTTTCTTT; CDR3 protein: CASSLPRGRTNTEAFF
J gene: TRBJ1-3; D gene: NA; clone size: NA; V gene: TRBV29-1; CDR3 DNA: TGCAGCGTTGAAGATCGCCTCTCTGGAAACACCATATATTTT; CDR3 protein: CSVEDRLSGNTIYF
J gene: TRBJ1-1; D gene: TRBD1; clone size: once; V gene: TRBV11-2; CDR3 DNA: TGTGCCAGCAGCCTGCAGACGGGGACAGGGGGTTCTGAAGCTTTCTTT; CDR3 protein: CASSLQTGTGGSEAFF
J gene: TRBJ2-7; D gene: TRBD1; clone size: NA; V gene: TRBV6-5; CDR3 DNA: TGTGCCAGCAGTTACTCGGCGACAGGGAGCTCCTACGAGCAGTACTTC; CDR3 protein: CASSYSATGSSYEQYF
J gene: TRBJ1-1; D gene: NA; clone size: once; V gene: TRBV6-4; CDR3 DNA: TGTGCCAGCAGTAAAGAGGCAGGCGCGAACACTGAAGCTTTCTTT; CDR3 protein: CASSKEAGANTEAFF
J gene: TRBJ1-3; D gene: NA; clone size: NA; V gene: TRBV27; CDR3 DNA: TGTGCCAGCAGGAAAACAGGGAGGAACACCATATATTTT; CDR3 protein: CASRKTGRNTIYF
J gene: TRBJ1-6; D gene: TRBD1; clone size: NA; V gene: TRBV19; CDR3 DNA: TGTGCCAGTACAGCCCTCCCGGGACAGGGTTCACCCCTCCACTTT; CDR3 protein: CASTALPGQGSPLHF
J gene: TRBJ2-5; D gene: NA; clone size: NA; V gene: TRBV3-1/TRBV3-2; CDR3 DNA: TGTGCCAGCAGTCCGGCCCCTGGGGAGACCCAGTACTTC; CDR3 protein: CASSPAPGETQYF
J gene: TRBJ1-3; D gene: NA; clone size: NA; V gene: TRBV7-8; CDR3 DNA: TGTGCCAGCAGCTTAAATACTGGGGGTACTGGAAACACCATATATTTT; CDR3 protein: CASSLNTGGTGNTIYF
J gene: TRBJ1-2; D gene: TRBD1; clone size: NA; V gene: TRBV13; CDR3 DNA: TGTGCCAGCAGCCTAACTGGACAGGCCTCTGAGGGCTACACCTTC; CDR3 protein: CASSLTGQASEGYTF
J gene: TRBJ1-5; D gene: NA; clone size: NA; V gene: TRBV19; CDR3 DNA: TGTGCCAGTAGTATGCTACCGCCGAATCAGCCCCAGCATTTT; CDR3 protein: CASSMLPPNQPQHF
J gene: TRBJ2-2; D gene: NA; clone size: NA; V gene: TRBV19; CDR3 DNA: TGTGCCAGTAAAAGTCCGATCATCACCGGGGAGCTGTTTTTT; CDR3 protein: CASKSPIITGELFF
J gene: TRBJ1-1; D gene: NA; clone size: NA; V gene: TRBV29-1; CDR3 DNA: TGCAGCGTTGGACAGACCAACACTGAAGCTTTCTTT; CDR3 protein: CSVGQTNTEAFF
J gene: TRBJ1-3; D gene: NA; clone size: NA; V gene: TRBV6-5; CDR3 DNA: TGTGCCAGCAGATCCGACACCTCTGGAAACACCATATATTTT; CDR3 protein: CASRSDTSGNTIYF
J gene: TRBJ2-6; D gene: NA; clone size: NA; V gene: TRBV19; CDR3 DNA: TGTGCCAGTATTTCTTCAGGGTTGGAAGGGGCCAACGTCCTGACTTTC; CDR3 protein: CASISSGLEGANVLTF
J gene: TRBJ1-6; D gene: NA; clone size: NA; V gene: TRBV6-5; CDR3 DNA: TGTGCCAGCAGGGGGGACTCCCGGCCCCTCCACTTT; CDR3 protein: CASRGDSRPLHF
J gene: TRBJ1-1; D gene: NA; clone size: NA; V gene: TRBV6-5; CDR3 DNA: TGTGCCAGCAGTTACTCGGCCCCCGGTAGGACTGAAGCTTTCTTT; CDR3 protein: CASSYSAPGRTEAFF